These 17 T cell receptor beta chains share one sample of origin, sequenced in a study of shared clonotypes between healthy human individuals (dated by TCRdb to about 2020). The method behind the library was the immunoSEQ multiplex PCR assay. TCRdb holds this immuneACCESS table with in-frame rearrangements only. Some clones are missing; in checked studies, unresolved V genes explain under half, and the rest has no known cause. Present in this sample are approximately 510,000 clones, approximately 85% of which were seen just once. The ten largest account for 13% of the sample. Source material: PBMCs. The receptors shown here come from a woman aged 40 to 50 in good health. Some clones in this sample may be carry-over from other donors' samples.

V and J are TRBV6-5 and TRBJ2-4; tentative D call: TRBD2 (7 bases). Germline V gives CDR1 MNHEY, CDR2 SVGAGI. Trimming removed 7 bases at V and 14 bases at J, with 18 bases between. The length of the CDR3 is 12 residues. In nucleotides, the CDR3 is TGTGCCAGCATGGCGGAGGGGGGGCGCGAGTACTTC. This sequence encodes CASMAEGGREYF.

The rearrangement joins TRBV5-8 to TRBJ2-5; D remains ambiguous. The germline V and J ends were trimmed by 2 bases and 0 bases, with 5 bases remaining between them. Germline assignment: CDR1 SGHTS and CDR2 YDEGEE. CDR3 length equals 13 residues. The CDR3: CASSFPYQETQYF. CDR3 bases: TGTGCCAGCAGCTTCCCATACCAAGAGACCCAGTACTTC.

The chain joins TRBV18 to TRBJ1-1; D gene uncertain. Trimming took 0 bases from V and 1 from J, leaving 9 bases between them. Looked up from germline, CDR1 is KGHSH and CDR2 is LQKENI. The CDR3 loop spans 15 amino acids. CDR3 region: CASSPPFVQNTEAFF. In nucleotides, the CDR3 is TGTGCCAGCTCACCACCTTTCGTACAGAACACTGAAGCTTTCTTT. The entire variable domain, with the rest obtained from reference TRBV18 and TRBJ1-1, is as follows: NAGVMQNPRHLVRRRGQEARLRCSPMKGHSHVYWYRQLPEEGLKFMVYLQKENIIDESGMPKERFSAEFPKEGPSILRIQQVVRGDSAAYFCASSPPFVQNTEAFFGQGTRLTVV.

The gene calls are TRBV6-5 and TRBJ1-5; 7 bases match TRBD1. V lost 0 bases to trimming and J lost 7 bases; unmatched junction nucleotides: 6. The CDR3 sequence is 15 residues long. CDR1 and CDR2 (germline): MNHEY, SVGAGI. CDR3 loop: CASSYSNRGDQPQHF. DNA of the CDR3: TGTGCCAGCAGTTACTCGAACAGGGGTGACCAGCCCCAGCATTTT.

The CDR3 DNA is TGTGCCAGCAGTCTTACAGGGGTTGAGCAGTTCTTC. Translating it yields CASSLTGVEQFF. The chain joins TRBV6-6 to TRBJ2-1, with TRBD1 matching 7 bases. The CDR3 sequence is 12 residues long. Per germline, CDR1 MNHNY and CDR2 SVGAGI (reference sequence). The ends lost 5 bases at V and 9 bases at J; junction bases unmatched: 4.

The chain employs TRBV4-2 and TRBJ2-1, with TRBD1 matching over 7 bases. J was trimmed by 2 bases and V by 4 bases; bases with no gene match: 8. The germline CDR1 and CDR2 sequences are LGHNA and YNFKEQ. The CDR3 runs to 16 residues. CDR3 loop: CASSPPYRGTYNEQFF. CDR3 DNA: TGTGCCAGCAGCCCACCCTACAGGGGTACCTACAATGAGCAGTTCTTC.

The chain links TRBV30 to TRBJ2-5; D ambiguous. This CDR3 spans 13 amino acids. Trimming pared 0 bases from V and 5 bases from J, leaving 10 bases between. Germline values: CDR1 GTSNPN, CDR2 SVGIG (reference sequence). The CDR3 protein is CAWSVPGVETQYF. In nucleotides, the CDR3 is TGTGCCTGGAGTGTACCTGGGGTCGAGACCCAGTACTTC. Together with reference TRBV30 and TRBJ2-5, the CDR3 gives the full variable domain: SQTIHQWPATLVQPVGSPLSLECTVEGTSNPNLYWYRQAAGRGLQLLFYSVGIGQISSEVPQNLSASRPQDRQFILSSKKLLLSDSGFYLCAWSVPGVETQYFGPGTRLLVL.

V usage is TRBV4-3 and J usage is TRBJ1-5; D not certain. The germline V and J ends were trimmed by 0 bases and 6 bases, with 6 bases remaining between them. The CDR3 has 13 residues. The germline CDR1 and CDR2 sequences are LGHNA and YSLEER. In DNA form, the CDR3 reads TGCGCCAGCAGCCAAGACCTGGTTCAGCCCCAGCATTTT. It codes for CASSQDLVQPQHF.

The chain combines TRBV9 with TRBJ2-7; 8 nucleotides align to TRBD2. In germline, CDR1 is SGDLS, CDR2 YYNGEE. Unmatched junction bases numbered 4, after V lost 3 bases and J lost 2 bases. The CDR3 length is 14 residues. CDR3 nucleotides: TGTGCCAGCAGCGAGAGCGGGAGAGCCTACGAGCAGTACTTC. Protein: CASSESGRAYEQYF.

The table lists this clone with a count of one. The CDR3 is CASSLGVYEQFF. The CDR3 bases are TGTGCCAGCAGCTTAGGGGTCTATGAGCAGTTCTTC. This chain connects TRBV11-2 to TRBJ2-1; D is ambiguous. The ends were cut back, 1 base at V and 8 bases at J, with 6 bases in the middle. CDR1 and CDR2 (germline): SGHAT, FQNNGV. The CDR3 runs 12 residues.

This chain links TRBV28 with TRBJ1-3; no clear D. Germline CDR1 is MDHEN and CDR2 is SYDVKM. This CDR3 is 12 amino acids long. The germline V and J ends were trimmed by 2 bases and 4 bases, with 3 bases remaining between them. CDR3: CASSLGGNTIYF. CDR3 DNA: TGTGCCAGCAGTTTAGGGGGAAACACCATATATTTT.

In regard to this clone: The junction departs from the called germline gene at one end, perhaps through a read error. This sequence joins TRBV11-2 and TRBJ2-7; a weak D match, TRBD1 (5 bases). Germline CDR1 reads SGHAT; CDR2 reads FQNNGV. This CDR3 has 13 amino acids. CDR3 sequence reads: CASSHSGFDEQYF. In DNA, the CDR3 is TGCGCCAGCAGCCATTCAGGGTTCGACGAGCAGTACTTC.

This clone was detected only a few times. The chain joins TRBV2 to TRBJ2-7; maybe TRBD1 (7 bases). The CDR3 contains 14 residues. The germline V gene encodes CDR1 SNHLY and CDR2 FYNNEI. V shed 7 bases and J shed 0 bases, with 13 bases lying between them. The CDR3 protein is CASKEGQHSYEQYF. CDR3 nucleotides: TGTGCCAGCAAGGAGGGACAGCACTCCTACGAGCAGTACTTC.

This chain connects TRBV7-3 to TRBJ2-4, with TRBD2 matching over 7 bases. The CDR3 extends over 16 amino acids. After removal of 0 bases from V and 7 bases from J, the junction contained 9 bases not matched to a gene. The germline CDR1 and CDR2 sequences are SGHTA and FQGTGA. DNA for the CDR3: TGTGCCAGCAGCTTAACGGGTGCGGGAGAGGATAACATTCAGTACTTC. Translation gives CASSLTGAGEDNIQYF.

This clone was seen more than once but under ten times. The chain uses TRBV7-2 and TRBJ1-2; D may be TRBD1 (5 bases). Germline V gives CDR1 SGHTA, CDR2 FQGNSA. The length of the CDR3 is 15 residues. V was clipped by 8 bases and J by 5 bases, with 21 bases between them. The CDR3 loop reads CASAPRAGPSYGYTF. Written as DNA, the CDR3 is TGTGCCAGCGCCCCTCGAGCGGGACCCTCATATGGCTACACCTTC.

This chain joins TRBV4-1 and TRBJ2-2; D is unclear. V lost 0 bases and J 0 bases, leaving 11 bases between the germline ends. The CDR3 contains 17 residues. The germline V gene has CDR1 MGHRA and CDR2 YSYEKL. The CDR3 here is CASSQDLRPSNTGELFF. The CDR3 DNA reads TGCGCCAGCAGCCAAGATCTCAGGCCGTCGAACACCGGGGAGCTGTTTTTT.

The chain employs TRBV19 and TRBJ1-2; 8 bases map to TRBD1. CDR3 length: 16 residues. V shed 1 base and J 4 bases; nucleotides not matched to a gene: 8. The V gene's germline CDR1 is LNHDA and CDR2 SQIVND (reference sequence). The CDR3 sequence: CASSIGRDRSIYGYTF. The CDR3 region has the DNA TGTGCCAGTAGTATAGGGCGGGACAGGTCCATCTATGGCTACACCTTC.